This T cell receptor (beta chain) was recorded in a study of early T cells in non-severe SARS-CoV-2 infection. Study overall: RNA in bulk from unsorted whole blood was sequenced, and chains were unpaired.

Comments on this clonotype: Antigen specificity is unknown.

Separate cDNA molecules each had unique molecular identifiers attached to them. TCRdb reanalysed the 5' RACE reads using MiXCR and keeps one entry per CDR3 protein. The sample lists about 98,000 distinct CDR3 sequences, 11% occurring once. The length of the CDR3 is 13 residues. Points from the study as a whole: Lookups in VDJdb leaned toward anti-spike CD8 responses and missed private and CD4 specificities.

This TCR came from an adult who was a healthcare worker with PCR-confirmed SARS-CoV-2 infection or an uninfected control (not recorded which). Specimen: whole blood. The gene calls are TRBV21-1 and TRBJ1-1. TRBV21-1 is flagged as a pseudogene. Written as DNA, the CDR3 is TGTGCCAGCAGGATGGTCAACGTCACTGAAGCTTTCTTT. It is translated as CASRMVNVTEAFF.